This T cell receptor beta chain stems from a study of T cell changes during pregnancy in multiple sclerosis. Trimming removed 1 base at V and 4 bases at J, with 11 bases between. Germline lookup yields CDR1 MGHRA and CDR2 YSYEKL. This CDR3 region has 15 residues. Produced via immunoSEQ multiplex PCR; TCRdb's table is partial and in-frame only. The sample has some 87,000 clones; more than 90% are singletons. This TCR came from a female donor with multiple sclerosis, enrolled in a pregnancy study. Sequencing used CD4+ T cells from peripheral blood mononuclear cells, obtained before pregnancy. The V gene is TRBV4-1, the J gene TRBJ2-1, with a tentative D call TRBD1 (6 bases). For the CDR3, the DNA is TGCGCCAGCAGCCAAGGTGAAGGACAGTACAATGAGCAGTTCTTC. Its translation is CASSQGEGQYNEQFF.